This T cell receptor (beta chain) was captured in a study of patients and donors after allogeneic stem cell transplantation. V lost 4 bases to trimming and J lost 5 bases; unmatched junction nucleotides: 7. Germline assignment: CDR1 MNHEY and CDR2 SVGAGI. The CDR3 consists of 14 residues. TCRdb reprocessed the RT-PCR reads with MiXCR, giving one entry per CDR3 protein. The data show about a million distinct CDR3 sequences, 15% to 20% seen once. A few counts support this clonotype. What was sequenced was blood, either unsorted or a sorted T cell fraction (not recorded which). This TCR was recovered from a human donor who was either an allogeneic HSCT recipient or a stem cell or donor lymphocyte infusion donor (not recorded which). It is not recorded whose cells these are; they may come from a transplant donor. This sequence joins TRBV6-5 and TRBJ2-5, with 7 bases identical to TRBD1. The CDR3 DNA reads as TGTGCCAGCAGTTTCTTAGGGGGCGCTGAGACCCAGTACTTC. Translating gives CASSFLGGAETQYF.